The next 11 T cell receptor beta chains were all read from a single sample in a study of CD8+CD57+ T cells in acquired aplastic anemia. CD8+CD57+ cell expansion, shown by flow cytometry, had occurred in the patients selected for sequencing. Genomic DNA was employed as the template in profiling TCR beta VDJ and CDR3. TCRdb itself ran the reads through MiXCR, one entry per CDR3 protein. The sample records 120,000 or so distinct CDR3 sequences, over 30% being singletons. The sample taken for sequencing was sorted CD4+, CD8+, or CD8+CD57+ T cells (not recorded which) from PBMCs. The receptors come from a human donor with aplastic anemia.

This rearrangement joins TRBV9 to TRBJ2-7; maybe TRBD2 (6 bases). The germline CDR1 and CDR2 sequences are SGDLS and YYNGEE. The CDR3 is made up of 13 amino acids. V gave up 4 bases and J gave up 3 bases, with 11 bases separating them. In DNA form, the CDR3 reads TGTGCCAGCAGCCAAGGGACTTTCTACGAGCAGTACTTC. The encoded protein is CASSQGTFYEQYF.

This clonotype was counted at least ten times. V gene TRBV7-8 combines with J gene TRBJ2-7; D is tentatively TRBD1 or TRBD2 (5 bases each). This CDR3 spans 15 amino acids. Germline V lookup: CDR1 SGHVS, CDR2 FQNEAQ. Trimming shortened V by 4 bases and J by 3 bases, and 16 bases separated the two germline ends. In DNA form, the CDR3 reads TGTGCCAGCAGCTCCGGGGACGGCGGCCTCTACGAGCAGTACTTC. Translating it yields CASSSGDGGLYEQYF.

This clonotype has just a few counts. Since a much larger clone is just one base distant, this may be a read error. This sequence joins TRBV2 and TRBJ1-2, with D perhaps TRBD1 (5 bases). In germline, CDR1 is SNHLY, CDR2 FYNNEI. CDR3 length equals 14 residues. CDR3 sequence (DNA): TGTGCCTGCAGTGAGAGGGAGACAGCCTATGGCTACACCTTC. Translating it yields CACSERETAYGYTF.

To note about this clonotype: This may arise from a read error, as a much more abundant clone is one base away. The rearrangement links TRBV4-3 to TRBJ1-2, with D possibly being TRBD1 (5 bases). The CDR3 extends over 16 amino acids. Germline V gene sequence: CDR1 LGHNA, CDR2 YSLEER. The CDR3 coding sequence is TGCTCCAGCAGCCAAGATCTGAAGGGGCCCGGCAATGGCTACACCTTC. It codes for CSSSQDLKGPGNGYTF.

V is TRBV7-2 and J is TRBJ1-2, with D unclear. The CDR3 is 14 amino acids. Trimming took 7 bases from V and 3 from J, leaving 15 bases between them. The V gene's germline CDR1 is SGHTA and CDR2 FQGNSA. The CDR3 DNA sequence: TGTGCCAGCACCCTAGCGGGGTACTACTATGGCTACACCTTC. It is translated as CASTLAGYYYGYTF.

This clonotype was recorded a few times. The CDR3 spells CASSIGQGGEKLFF. DNA for the CDR3: TGTGCCAGTAGTATCGGCCAGGGCGGTGAAAAACTGTTTTTT. J is TRBJ1-4 and V is TRBV19, with a possible D match to TRBD1 (5 bases). V lost 3 bases and J lost 7, with 12 bases in between. Looked up from germline, CDR1 is LNHDA and CDR2 is SQIVND (reference sequence). The CDR3 has 14 amino acids.

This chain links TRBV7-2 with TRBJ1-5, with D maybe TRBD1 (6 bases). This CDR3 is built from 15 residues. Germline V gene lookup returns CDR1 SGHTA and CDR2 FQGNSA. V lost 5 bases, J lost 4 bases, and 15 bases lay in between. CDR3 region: CASSLPDRQNQPQHF. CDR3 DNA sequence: TGTGCCAGCAGCCTACCCGACAGGCAGAATCAGCCCCAGCATTTT.

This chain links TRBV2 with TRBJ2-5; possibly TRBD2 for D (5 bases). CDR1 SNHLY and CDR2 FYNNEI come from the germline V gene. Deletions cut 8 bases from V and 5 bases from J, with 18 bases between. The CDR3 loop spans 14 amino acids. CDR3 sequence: CASRMVSGGETQYF. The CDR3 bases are TGTGCCAGCCGCATGGTGTCAGGCGGGGAGACCCAGTACTTC.

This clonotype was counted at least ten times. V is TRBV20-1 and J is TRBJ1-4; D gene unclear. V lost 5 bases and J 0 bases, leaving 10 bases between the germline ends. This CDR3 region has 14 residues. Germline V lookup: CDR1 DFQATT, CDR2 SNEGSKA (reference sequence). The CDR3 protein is CSAADSSTNEKLFF. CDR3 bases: TGCAGTGCTGCCGACTCCTCAACTAATGAAAAACTGTTTTTT.

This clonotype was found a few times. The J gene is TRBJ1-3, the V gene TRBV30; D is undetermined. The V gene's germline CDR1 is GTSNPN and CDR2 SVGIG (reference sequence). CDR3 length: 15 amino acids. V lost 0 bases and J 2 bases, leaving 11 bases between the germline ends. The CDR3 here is CAWSVVGPTGNTIYF. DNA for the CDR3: TGTGCCTGGAGTGTAGTCGGGCCCACTGGAAACACCATATATTTT.

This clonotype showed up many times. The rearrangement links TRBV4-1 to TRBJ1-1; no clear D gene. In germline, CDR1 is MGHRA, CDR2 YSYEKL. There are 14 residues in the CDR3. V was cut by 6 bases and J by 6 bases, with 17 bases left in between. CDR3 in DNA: TGCGCCAGCAGACCTCTGGGGAAGCGCGCTGAAGCTTTCTTT. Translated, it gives CASRPLGKRAEAFF.